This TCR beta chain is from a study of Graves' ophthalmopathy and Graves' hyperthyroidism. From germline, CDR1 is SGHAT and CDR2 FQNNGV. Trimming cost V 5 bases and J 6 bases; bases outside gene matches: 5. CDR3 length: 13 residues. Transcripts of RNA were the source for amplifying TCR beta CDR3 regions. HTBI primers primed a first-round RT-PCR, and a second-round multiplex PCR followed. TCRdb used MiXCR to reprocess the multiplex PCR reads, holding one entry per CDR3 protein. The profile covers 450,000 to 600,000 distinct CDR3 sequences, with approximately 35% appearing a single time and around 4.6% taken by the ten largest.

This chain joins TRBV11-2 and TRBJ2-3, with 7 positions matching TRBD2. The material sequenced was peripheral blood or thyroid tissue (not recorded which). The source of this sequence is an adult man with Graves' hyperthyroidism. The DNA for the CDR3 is TGTGCCAGCAGCGGGAGGGCAACGGATACGCAGTATTTT. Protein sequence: CASSGRATDTQYF.